A selection of T cell receptor beta chains follows, all from one sample in a study of blood T cell repertoires in COVID-19. The table came from immunoSEQ multiplex PCR; TCRdb's copy has only in-frame clones and leaves some out. The sample yields about 36,000 clones, roughly nine tenths seen once. Sequencing used peripheral blood. Source of these receptors: a man between 60 and 75 years old with acute or convalescent COVID-19. The CDR3 runs from the conserved cysteine through the conserved F or W. Each record gives: clone size, V gene, J gene, D gene, CDR3 DNA, CDR3 protein. D genes are given only for firm matches. The size field is filled for only some rows; it gives once, few, many or a size class.

size: once
V: TRBV5-1
J: TRBJ2-1
D: TRBD2
DNA: TGCGCCAGCAGCTTAAAGGCTAGCGGGAGTAATGAGCAGTTCTTC
CDR3: CASSLKASGSNEQFF

size: -
V: TRBV5-1
J: TRBJ1-4
D: TRBD1
DNA: TGCGCCAGCAGCTGGACAGGGAGTAATGAAAAACTGTTTTTT
CDR3: CASSWTGSNEKLFF

size: -
V: TRBV3-1/TRBV3-2
J: TRBJ2-7
D: -
DNA: TGTGCCAGCAGCTTCCAGTCCGGGATAAGCTCCTACGAGCAGTACTTC
CDR3: CASSFQSGISSYEQYF

size: -
V: TRBV6-5
J: TRBJ2-7
D: -
DNA: TGTGCCAGCAGTTACTCGGCCCCCCCCTACGAGCAGTACTTC
CDR3: CASSYSAPPYEQYF

size: -
V: TRBV9
J: TRBJ2-5
D: -
DNA: TGTGCCAGCAGCGTAGATTGGAGGGCGGAGACCCAGTACTTC
CDR3: CASSVDWRAETQYF

size: -
V: TRBV19
J: TRBJ2-7
D: -
DNA: TGTGCCAGTAGTATATGGAACAGCTACGAGCAGTACTTC
CDR3: CASSIWNSYEQYF

size: -
V: TRBV5-6
J: TRBJ2-5
D: -
DNA: TGTGCCAGCAGCTTGGCCGGTCTAGCGCCTGGAGAGACCCAGTACTTC
CDR3: CASSLAGLAPGETQYF

size: once
V: TRBV19
J: TRBJ1-5
D: TRBD1
DNA: TGTGCCAGTAGTATGGGGGACAGGAGACCTACTCAGCCCCAGCATTTT
CDR3: CASSMGDRRPTQPQHF

size: few
V: TRBV9
J: TRBJ1-3
D: -
DNA: TGTGCCAGCAGCCCCCTAGGGGGTAATGGAAACACCATATATTTT
CDR3: CASSPLGGNGNTIYF

size: -
V: TRBV5-4
J: TRBJ2-2
D: TRBD2
DNA: TGTGCCAGCAGCTTCCCGGGGGGAGGGCAAACCGGGGAGCTGTTTTTT
CDR3: CASSFPGGGQTGELFF

size: -
V: TRBV15
J: TRBJ1-2
D: TRBD1
DNA: TGTGCCACCAGCCCCCCAGGACAGGGTTATGGCTACACCTTC
CDR3: CATSPPGQGYGYTF

size: -
V: TRBV4-1
J: TRBJ2-1
D: TRBD2
DNA: TGCGCCAGCAGCCAACGACGGGCGGGAGGGTTCGATGAGCAGTTCTTC
CDR3: CASSQRRAGGFDEQFF

size: -
V: TRBV5-1
J: TRBJ2-2
D: TRBD1
DNA: TGCGCCAGCAGCTTGGACGGACAGGGTCGCGGGGAGCTGTTTTTT
CDR3: CASSLDGQGRGELFF

size: few
V: TRBV6-6
J: TRBJ1-1
D: -
DNA: TGTGCCAGCAGTTACTCAGGGCGGGGAACTGAAGCTTTCTTT
CDR3: CASSYSGRGTEAFF

size: -
V: TRBV19
J: TRBJ1-2
D: TRBD1
DNA: TGTGCCAGTAGTTCACGCGGGACAGGTCCCGGGGGTGGCTACACCTTC
CDR3: CASSSRGTGPGGGYTF

size: -
V: TRBV27
J: TRBJ2-7
D: -
DNA: TGTGCCAGCAGACCAGCGGCTTCCTACGAGCAGTACTTC
CDR3: CASRPAASYEQYF

size: -
V: TRBV5-1
J: TRBJ2-3
D: TRBD1
DNA: TGCGCCAGCAGCTTGCGGCTCGGGACAGGGAAAACAGATACGCAGTATTTT
CDR3: CASSLRLGTGKTDTQYF